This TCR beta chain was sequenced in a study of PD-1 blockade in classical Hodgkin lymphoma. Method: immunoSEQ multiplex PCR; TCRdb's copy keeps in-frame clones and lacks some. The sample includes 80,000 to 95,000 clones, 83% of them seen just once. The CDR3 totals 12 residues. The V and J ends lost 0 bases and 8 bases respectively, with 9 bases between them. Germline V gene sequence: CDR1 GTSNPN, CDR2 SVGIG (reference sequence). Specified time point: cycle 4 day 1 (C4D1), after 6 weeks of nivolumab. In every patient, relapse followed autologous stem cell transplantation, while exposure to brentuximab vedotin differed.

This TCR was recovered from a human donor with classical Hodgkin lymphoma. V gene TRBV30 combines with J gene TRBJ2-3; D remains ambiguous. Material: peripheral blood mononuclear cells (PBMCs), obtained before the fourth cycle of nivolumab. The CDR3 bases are TGTGCCTGGAGTGTAGTTTCGGGTACGCAGTATTTT. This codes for CAWSVVSGTQYF. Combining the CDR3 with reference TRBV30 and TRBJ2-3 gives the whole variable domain SQTIHQWPATLVQPVGSPLSLECTVEGTSNPNLYWYRQAAGRGLQLLFYSVGIGQISSEVPQNLSASRPQDRQFILSSKKLLLSDSGFYLCAWSVVSGTQYFGPGTRLTVL.